This T cell receptor beta chain was found in a study of somatic mutations in cytotoxic T cells in rheumatoid arthritis. This clone was counted only a few times. Some clones are missing from TCRdb's copy, which holds only in-frame ones; the method was immunoSEQ multiplex PCR. The data contain around 20,000 clones, approximately 71% of them singletons. The CDR3 extends over 15 amino acids. V was clipped by 1 base and J by 6 bases, with 16 bases between them. CDR1 and CDR2 (germline): SGHVS, FQNEAQ. The chain couples TRBV7-8 to TRBJ2-7, with D tentatively TRBD1 or TRBD2 (5 bases each). The sample was CD8+ T cells sorted from blood. The TCR comes from an adult with rheumatoid arthritis. The DNA for the CDR3 is TGTGCCAGCAGCTTAGTGAGGGGCAGGGAATCCGAGCAGTACTTC. As protein: CASSLVRGRESEQYF.